There are many counts of the clone carrying this T cell receptor beta chain. TCRdb recomputed calls from the reads with MiXCR, one row per CDR3 protein. The sample includes over 450,000 distinct CDR3 sequences, about 11% of them seen just once. The J segment lost 6 bases and the V segment lost 5 bases, leaving 20 bases of the junction unmatched. Per the germline V gene, CDR1 is SGHAT and CDR2 is FQNNGV. This CDR3 contains 20 residues. This record comes from a study of T cell repertoires in cytomegalovirus infection. The clonotype originates from a human donor in good health (CMV status not recorded). Some clones in this sample may be carry-over from other donors' samples. The sequenced material came from PBMCs. J is TRBJ2-1 and V is TRBV11-2, with TRBD2 matching over 12 bases. The CDR3, as DNA: TGTGCCAGCAGCCTGCGGGTTTCAAAACTAGCGGGAGGTTTCGGCAATGAGCAGTTCTTC. Its protein is CASSLRVSKLAGGFGNEQFF.